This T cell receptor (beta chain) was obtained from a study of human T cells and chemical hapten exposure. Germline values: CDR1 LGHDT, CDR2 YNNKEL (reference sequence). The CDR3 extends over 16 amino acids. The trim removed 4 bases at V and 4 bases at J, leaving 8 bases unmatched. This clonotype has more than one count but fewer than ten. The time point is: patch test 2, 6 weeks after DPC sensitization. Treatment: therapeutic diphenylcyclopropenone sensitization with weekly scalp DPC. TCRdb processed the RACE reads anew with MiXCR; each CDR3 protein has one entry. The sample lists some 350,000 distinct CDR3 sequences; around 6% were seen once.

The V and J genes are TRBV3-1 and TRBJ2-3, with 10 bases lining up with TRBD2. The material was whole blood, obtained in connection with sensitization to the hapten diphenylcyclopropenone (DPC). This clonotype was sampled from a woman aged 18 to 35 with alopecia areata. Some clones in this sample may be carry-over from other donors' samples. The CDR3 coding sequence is TGTGCCAGCAGCCCTAAGCGGGGGGGCCCCGCAGATACGCAGTATTTT. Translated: CASSPKRGGPADTQYF.